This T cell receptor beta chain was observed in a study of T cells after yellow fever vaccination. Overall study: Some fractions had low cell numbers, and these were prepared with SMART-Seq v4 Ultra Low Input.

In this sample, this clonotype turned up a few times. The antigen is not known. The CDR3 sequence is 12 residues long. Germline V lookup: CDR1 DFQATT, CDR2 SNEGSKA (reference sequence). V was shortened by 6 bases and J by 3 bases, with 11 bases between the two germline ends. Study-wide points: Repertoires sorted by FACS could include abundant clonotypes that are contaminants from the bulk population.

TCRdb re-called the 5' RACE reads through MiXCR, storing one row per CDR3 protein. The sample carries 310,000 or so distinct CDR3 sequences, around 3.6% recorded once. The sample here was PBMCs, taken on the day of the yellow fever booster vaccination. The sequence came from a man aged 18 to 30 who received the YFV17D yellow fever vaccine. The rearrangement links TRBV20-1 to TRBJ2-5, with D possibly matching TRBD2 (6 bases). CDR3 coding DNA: TGCAGTGCGAAGTGGGGGGAAGAGACCCAGTACTTC. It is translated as CSAKWGEETQYF.